The entry below describes one TCR beta chain. Its antigen specificity is not known. No base-level quality is on record; no much larger clone is a single base apart. This sample is drawn from a study of CD8 T cells in Susac syndrome (dated by TCRdb to 2018 to 2020). In the study overall: Among the Susac syndrome patients who were sequenced, clinically active disease was present in 5 or 6 and clinical remission was observed in fewer than 10. Susac syndrome patients were therapy-naive, on corticosteroids (some also receiving IVIg), or on IVIg alone at blood withdrawal. Whether CD8+ T cell activation and differentiation in Susac syndrome was antigen driven was tested using repertoire sequencing. Study-wide findings and limitations: The TCR sequencing and HLA analysis was acknowledged to have included a relatively small number of individuals. In patients with Susac syndrome, the CD4+ T cell repertoire showed no detectable clonal expansion.

Peripheral blood CD8+ and CD4+ T cells from healthy donors, Susac syndrome patients and multiple sclerosis patients were profiled by high-throughput TCR beta sequencing. Recently defined diagnostic criteria for definite or probable disease were met by the Susac syndrome patients. Bulk CD8+ and CD4+ T cells were purified by magnetic negative isolation, while CD8+ TEMRA cells were enriched using FACS. Blood was drawn into EDTA tubes, processed within 24 hours, and PBMCs were isolated by density gradient centrifugation. PBMCs intended for TCR sequencing were cryopreserved in liquid nitrogen and were subsequently thawed in a 37 degrees C water bath. Purity of sorted or isolated CD4+, CD8+ and CD8+ TEMRA cells was at least 90%. RNA was extracted with the RNeasy kit and 0.5 to 1 ug was reverse transcribed using random hexamers. The immunoSEQ multiplex PCR assay, which covers 54 Vbeta and 13 Jbeta segments, was used to amplify TCR beta CDR3 regions. PCR amplification bias was corrected by using a synthetic template baseline for primer optimization and computational correction. Per the source publication's procedure: Only productive sequences were kept, with reads annotated to V, D and J genes according to IMGT and analyzed in immunoSEQ Analyzer. To calculate clonality, Shannon entropy was normalized by log2 of the number of productive unique sequences and then subtracted from one. For each patient and control, public and private clones were evaluated among the 100 most prevalent clones. A clone was defined as Susac-specific if it was absent from the healthy and MS cohorts, from roughly 990 published viral clones and from other ImmuneACCESS disease sequences. TCRdb reprocessed the public reads (quality trimming at Q25 with fastp, clone calling with MiXCR) and kept in-frame beta chains. Every CDR3 protein is listed once, alongside the most common genes and DNA of its rows. What appears here as the V and J calls and clone size reflects TCRdb's work, not the paper's. Within this sample are roughly 100,000 distinct CDR3 sequences, with about 95% of them counted one time only. Clones ranked in the top ten supply roughly 0.31% of the sample.

From cysteine to phenylalanine, the CDR3 is 13 amino acids long. The sequence is cut down to CDR3 DNA, 39 bases in frame from base 1. The germline V gene (reference sequence) provides CDR1 SGHAT and CDR2 FQDESV. V loses 5 bases, J loses 4 bases, and the germline ends lie 10 bases apart. Rearrangement joined TRBV11-1 to TRBJ2-3, with the D gene uncertain. The sample comprised CD4+ T cells from PBMCs. The TCR originated in a human donor with Susac syndrome. DNA sequence: TGTGCCAGCAGCGCCCCCGCGGCAGATACGCAGTATTTT. It is translated as CASSAPAADTQYF.